The rows below give T cell receptor beta chains drawn from one sample of a study of technical replicates of blood from a handful of donors. TCRdb's copy holds only in-frame clones and misses some; the assay was immunoSEQ multiplex PCR. The table lists about 60,000 clones, around nine tenths of them singletons. What was sequenced was PBMCs. The receptor source for this set is a human donor in good health. Some clones in this sample may be carry-over from other donors' samples. CDR3s include the opening cysteine and the closing phenylalanine or tryptophan. D genes are given only for firm matches. Size is stated for part of the rows, as once, few or many counts, or as a class when the clone is expanded.

J: TRBJ2-3; size: NA; D: TRBD2; V: TRBV10-2; DNA: TGCGCCAGCCGTAGCGGGGATGCCACAGATACGCAGTATTTT; CDR3: CASRSGDATDTQYF
J: TRBJ2-1; size: NA; D: NA; V: TRBV27; DNA: TGTGCCAGCAGTTTGGGGCAGGGGTGGAGCAATGAGCAGTTCTTC; CDR3: CASSLGQGWSNEQFF
J: TRBJ2-7; size: few; D: TRBD1; V: TRBV18; DNA: TGTGCCAGCTCACACCGGACAGGGCGGGACGAGCAGTACTTC; CDR3: CASSHRTGRDEQYF
J: TRBJ2-3; size: NA; D: NA; V: TRBV30; DNA: TGTGCCTGGAGTATGACGGGAGATACGCAGTATTTT; CDR3: CAWSMTGDTQYF
J: TRBJ1-1; size: NA; D: TRBD1; V: TRBV30; DNA: TGTGCCTGGAGTCCACGCCCCGGACAGGGATTAAACACTGAAGCTTTCTTT; CDR3: CAWSPRPGQGLNTEAFF
J: TRBJ1-1; size: NA; D: TRBD1; V: TRBV5-5; DNA: TGTGCCAGCAGCCGGACAGGAACTAACACTGAAGCTTTCTTT; CDR3: CASSRTGTNTEAFF
J: TRBJ1-3; size: NA; D: NA; V: TRBV7-2; DNA: TGTGCCAGCAGCCGGGGGGGGACCGGAAACACCATATATTTT; CDR3: CASSRGGTGNTIYF
J: TRBJ2-7; size: NA; D: TRBD2; V: TRBV5-1; DNA: TGCGCCAGCAGCTTGGATGGGGGAGGGCCGGGGGAGCAGTACTTC; CDR3: CASSLDGGGPGEQYF
J: TRBJ2-2; size: NA; D: NA; V: TRBV4-2; DNA: TGTGCCAGCAGCCAATCACCGGGGTCCGGGGAGCTGTTTTTT; CDR3: CASSQSPGSGELFF
J: TRBJ1-3; size: NA; D: NA; V: TRBV7-9; DNA: TGTGCCAGCAGTCCCGACGGGTGGCGCATGGAAATCTCTGGAAACACCATATATTTT; CDR3: CASSPDGWRMEISGNTIYF
J: TRBJ1-1; size: once; D: NA; V: TRBV5-1; DNA: TGCGCCAGCAGCTTAACGGGGGGGACTGAAGCTTTCTTT; CDR3: CASSLTGGTEAFF
J: TRBJ2-1; size: NA; D: NA; V: TRBV4-2; DNA: TGTGCCAGCAGCCTTAATCCCCCCAATGAGCAGTTCTTC; CDR3: CASSLNPPNEQFF
J: TRBJ2-7; size: once; D: TRBD1; V: TRBV5-6; DNA: TGTGCCAGCAGCTTGGCCAGGGGGACGACGTACTTC; CDR3: CASSLARGTTYF
J: TRBJ2-1; size: NA; D: NA; V: TRBV5-1; DNA: TGCGCCAGCAGCGGTAGCGGAGCATACAATGAGCAGTTCTTC; CDR3: CASSGSGAYNEQFF
J: TRBJ2-3; size: NA; D: TRBD1; V: TRBV19; DNA: TGTGCCAGTAGTATACGGACAGGAACGACAGATACGCAGTATTTT; CDR3: CASSIRTGTTDTQYF
J: TRBJ1-1; size: NA; D: TRBD1; V: TRBV6-6; DNA: TGTGCCAGCAGCAGTGACAGGGGGCGGACTGAAGCTTTCTTT; CDR3: CASSSDRGRTEAFF
J: TRBJ1-4; size: NA; D: NA; V: TRBV4-1; DNA: TGCGCCAGCAGCCCTACTTGGAGGAACGAAAAACTGTTTTTT; CDR3: CASSPTWRNEKLFF
J: TRBJ2-1; size: NA; D: TRBD2; V: TRBV4-3; DNA: TGCGCCAGCAGCCAAGATCGGCTGATAGCGGGAGGTGAGCAGTTCTTC; CDR3: CASSQDRLIAGGEQFF
J: TRBJ2-7; size: NA; D: NA; V: TRBV5-5; DNA: TGTGCCAGCAGCTTGAATTGGGGCAGGACCTACGAGCAGTACTTC; CDR3: CASSLNWGRTYEQYF
J: TRBJ2-1; size: NA; D: TRBD1; V: TRBV19; DNA: TGTGCCAGTAGCCAACGAGGGACAGGGCCGGAGTTCTTC; CDR3: CASSQRGTGPEFF
J: TRBJ1-2; size: NA; D: NA; V: TRBV7-9; DNA: TGTGCCAGCAGCTTCGGACAGTCGAAGGGCTATGGCTACACCTTC; CDR3: CASSFGQSKGYGYTF
J: TRBJ1-6; size: NA; D: NA; V: TRBV4-1; DNA: TGCGCCAGCAGCCAAGGACCGTGGGGAGGTAGATCGTCCTATAATTCACCCCTCCACTTT; CDR3: CASSQGPWGGRSSYNSPLHF
J: TRBJ2-7; size: NA; D: NA; V: TRBV5-1; DNA: TGCGCCAGCAGCTTGGGGGGTCGGGGGACCGGCTCCTACGAGCAGTACTTC; CDR3: CASSLGGRGTGSYEQYF
J: TRBJ2-7; size: many; D: NA; V: TRBV19; DNA: TGTGCCAGTAGTCCTGACGCGGGGACTCTCGAGCAGTACTTC; CDR3: CASSPDAGTLEQYF
J: TRBJ2-1; size: NA; D: TRBD2; V: TRBV7-9; DNA: TGTGCCAGCAGCCTCACCCCGGGGGGGCTCATCAATGAGCAGTTCTTC; CDR3: CASSLTPGGLINEQFF
J: TRBJ2-2; size: NA; D: TRBD1; V: TRBV7-3; DNA: TGTGCCAGCAGACAAGGACAGGGCGCCACCGGGGAGCTGTTTTTT; CDR3: CASRQGQGATGELFF
J: TRBJ2-5; size: once; D: TRBD1; V: TRBV4-1; DNA: TGCGCCAGCAGCCGGCCGGGACAGCAAAACCAAGAGACCCAGTACTTC; CDR3: CASSRPGQQNQETQYF
J: TRBJ2-2; size: NA; D: TRBD2; V: TRBV5-1; DNA: TGCGCCAGCAGCTTGGGACTAGCGGTTACCGGGGAGCTGTTTTTT; CDR3: CASSLGLAVTGELFF
J: TRBJ2-2; size: NA; D: NA; V: TRBV7-9; DNA: TGTGCCAGCAGCTTACAGTCCTCCGGGGAGCTGTTTTTT; CDR3: CASSLQSSGELFF
J: TRBJ2-2; size: NA; D: TRBD2; V: TRBV4-2; DNA: TGTGCCAGCAATCCTACTAGCGGGGGTACCGGGGAGCTGTTTTTT; CDR3: CASNPTSGGTGELFF
J: TRBJ1-1; size: NA; D: TRBD1; V: TRBV18; DNA: TGTGCCAGCTCACTACAGGGGTCCATGAACACTGAAGCTTTCTTT; CDR3: CASSLQGSMNTEAFF
J: TRBJ2-7; size: NA; D: TRBD2; V: TRBV7-2; DNA: TGTGCCAGCAGCTTAACTAGCGGGCCCTACGAGCAGTACTTC; CDR3: CASSLTSGPYEQYF
J: TRBJ1-1; size: NA; D: NA; V: TRBV7-3; DNA: TGTGCCAGCAGTGGGGGGGGGACGAACACTGAAGCTTTCTTT; CDR3: CASSGGGTNTEAFF
J: TRBJ2-5; size: NA; D: NA; V: TRBV21-1; DNA: TGTGCCAGCAGCAAAAAGGGGGGGGGAGGAGAGACCCAGTACTTC; CDR3: CASSKKGGGGETQYF
J: TRBJ1-5; size: NA; D: TRBD1; V: TRBV7-2; DNA: TGTGCCAGCAGCTTGCAACAGGGGGCACATCAGCCCCAGCATTTT; CDR3: CASSLQQGAHQPQHF
J: TRBJ2-2; size: few; D: NA; V: TRBV6-1; DNA: TGTGCCAGCAGTCCCCTTGCCGGGGAGCTGTTTTTT; CDR3: CASSPLAGELFF
J: TRBJ1-3; size: NA; D: TRBD1; V: TRBV15; DNA: TGTGCCACCGGTCCCCAGGGGGACTTTAGAGGAAACACCATATATTTT; CDR3: CATGPQGDFRGNTIYF
J: TRBJ2-1; size: NA; D: NA; V: TRBV28; DNA: TGTGCCAGCAGTCACGTGACAGGCGGGTTCTACAATGAGCAGTTCTTC; CDR3: CASSHVTGGFYNEQFF
J: TRBJ2-7; size: NA; D: TRBD2; V: TRBV5-5; DNA: TGTGCCAGCAGCTTGGCTTCTAGCGGGTACCACGAGCAGTACTTC; CDR3: CASSLASSGYHEQYF
J: TRBJ2-3; size: NA; D: TRBD2; V: TRBV7-9; DNA: TGTGCCAGCAGCTTAGGACTAGCGGGAGGAGTTACAGATACGCAGTATTTT; CDR3: CASSLGLAGGVTDTQYF
J: TRBJ2-2; size: NA; D: TRBD2; V: TRBV2; DNA: TGTGCCAGCAGACAAGGGACTATCACCGGGGAGCTGTTTTTT; CDR3: CASRQGTITGELFF
J: TRBJ1-5; size: NA; D: NA; V: TRBV19; DNA: TGTGCCAGTAGTATGCGGGACGGATTCAATCAGCCCCAGCATTTT; CDR3: CASSMRDGFNQPQHF
J: TRBJ1-6; size: NA; D: TRBD1; V: TRBV5-1; DNA: TGCGCCAGCAGCTCCTCCTTTGACAGGGGAAATTCACCCCTCCACTTT; CDR3: CASSSSFDRGNSPLHF
J: TRBJ2-1; size: NA; D: TRBD2; V: TRBV5-4; DNA: TGTGCCAGCAGCCAAGCGCGGGGGGCTTTCGACAATGAGCAGTTCTTC; CDR3: CASSQARGAFDNEQFF